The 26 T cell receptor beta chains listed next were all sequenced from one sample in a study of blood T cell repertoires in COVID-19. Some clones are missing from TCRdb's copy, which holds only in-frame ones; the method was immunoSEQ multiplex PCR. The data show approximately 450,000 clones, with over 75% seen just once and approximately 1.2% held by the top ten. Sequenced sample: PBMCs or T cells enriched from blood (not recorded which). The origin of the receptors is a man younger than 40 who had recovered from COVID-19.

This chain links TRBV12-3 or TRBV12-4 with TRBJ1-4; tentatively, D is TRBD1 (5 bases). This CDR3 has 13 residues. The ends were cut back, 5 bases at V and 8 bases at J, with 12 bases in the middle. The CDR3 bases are TGTGCCAGCAGTAGGGGATTCGGGGAAAAACTGTTTTTT. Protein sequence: CASSRGFGEKLFF.

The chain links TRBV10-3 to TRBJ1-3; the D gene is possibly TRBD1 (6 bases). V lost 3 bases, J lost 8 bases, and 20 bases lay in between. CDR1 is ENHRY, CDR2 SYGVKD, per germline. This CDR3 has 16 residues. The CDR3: CAISDARQVALDTIYF. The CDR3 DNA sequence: TGTGCCATCAGTGATGCGAGACAGGTCGCTTTGGACACCATATATTTT.

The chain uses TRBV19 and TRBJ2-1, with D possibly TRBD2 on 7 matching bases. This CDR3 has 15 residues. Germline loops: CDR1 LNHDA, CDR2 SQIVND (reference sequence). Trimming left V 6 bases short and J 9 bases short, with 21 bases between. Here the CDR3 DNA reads TGTGCCAGTAGCAACCGGGGGGCTGCTGATACTGAGCAGTTCTTC. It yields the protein CASSNRGAADTEQFF.

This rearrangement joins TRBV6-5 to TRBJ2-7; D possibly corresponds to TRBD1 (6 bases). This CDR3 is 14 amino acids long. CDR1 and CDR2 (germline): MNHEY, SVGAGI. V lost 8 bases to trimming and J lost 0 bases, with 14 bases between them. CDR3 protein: CASDTQGTSYEQYF. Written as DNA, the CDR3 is TGTGCCAGCGATACACAGGGAACCTCCTACGAGCAGTACTTC.

The CDR3 DNA is TGTGCCAGCAGCCAAGGACTAGTATCGACCTACGAGCAGTACTTC. Its translation is CASSQGLVSTYEQYF. The chain has TRBV3-1 (or the pseudogene TRBV3-2) and TRBJ2-7; TRBD2 might be the D (6 bases). This CDR3 region has 15 residues. CDR1 and CDR2 from the germline V gene are LGHDT and YNNKEL (reference sequence). The V end was cut by 1 base, the J end by 2 bases, with 12 bases between.

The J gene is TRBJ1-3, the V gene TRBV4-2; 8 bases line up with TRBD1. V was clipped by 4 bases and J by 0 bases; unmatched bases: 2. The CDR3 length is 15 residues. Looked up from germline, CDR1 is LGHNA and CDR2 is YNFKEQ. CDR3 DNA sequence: TGTGCCAGCAGCCCGGACAGGGACTCTGGAAACACCATATATTTT. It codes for CASSPDRDSGNTIYF.

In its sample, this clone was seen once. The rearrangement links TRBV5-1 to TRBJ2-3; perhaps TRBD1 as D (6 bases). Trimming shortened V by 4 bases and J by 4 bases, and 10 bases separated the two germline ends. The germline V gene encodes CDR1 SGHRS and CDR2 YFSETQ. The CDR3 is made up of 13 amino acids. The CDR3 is CASSPTGADTQYF. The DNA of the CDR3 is TGCGCCAGCAGCCCGACAGGTGCAGATACGCAGTATTTT.

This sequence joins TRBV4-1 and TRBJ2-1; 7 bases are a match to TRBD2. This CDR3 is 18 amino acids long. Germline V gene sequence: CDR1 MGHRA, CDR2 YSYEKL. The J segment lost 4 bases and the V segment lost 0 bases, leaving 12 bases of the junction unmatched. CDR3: CASSQDLAGVIRYNEQFF. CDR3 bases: TGCGCCAGCAGCCAAGATCTTGCGGGAGTGATAAGATACAATGAGCAGTTCTTC.

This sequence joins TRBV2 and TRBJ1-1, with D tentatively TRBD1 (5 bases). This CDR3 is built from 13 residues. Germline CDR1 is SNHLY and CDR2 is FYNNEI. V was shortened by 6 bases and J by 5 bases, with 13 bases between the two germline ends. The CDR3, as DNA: TGTGCCAGCAGAATCGAGACAGAGACTGAAGCTTTCTTT. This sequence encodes CASRIETETEAFF.

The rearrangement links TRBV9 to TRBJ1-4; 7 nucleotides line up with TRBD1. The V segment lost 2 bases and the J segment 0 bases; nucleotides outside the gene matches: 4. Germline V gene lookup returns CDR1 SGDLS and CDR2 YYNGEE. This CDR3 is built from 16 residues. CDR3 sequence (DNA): TGTGCCAGCAGCGTGGCCAGGGGGGCAACTAATGAAAAACTGTTTTTT. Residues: CASSVARGATNEKLFF. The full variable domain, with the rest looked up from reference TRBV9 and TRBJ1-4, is DSGVTQTPKHLITATGQRVTLRCSPRSGDLSVYWYQQSLDQGLQFLIQYYNGEERAKGNILERFSAQQFPDLHSELNLSSLELGDSALYFCASSVARGATNEKLFFGSGTQLSVL.

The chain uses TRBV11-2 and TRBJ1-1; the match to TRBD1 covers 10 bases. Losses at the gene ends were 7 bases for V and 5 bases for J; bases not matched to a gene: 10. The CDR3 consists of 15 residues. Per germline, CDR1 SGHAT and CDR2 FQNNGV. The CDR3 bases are TGTGCCAGCAACGAACCGGGACAGGGGAAGACTGAAGCTTTCTTT. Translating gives CASNEPGQGKTEAFF. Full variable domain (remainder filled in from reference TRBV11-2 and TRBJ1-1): EAGVAQSPRYKIIEKRQSVAFWCNPISGHATLYWYQQILGQGPKLLIQFQNNGVVDDSQLPKDRFSAERLKGVDSTLKIQPAKLEDSAVYLCASNEPGQGKTEAFFGQGTRLTVV.

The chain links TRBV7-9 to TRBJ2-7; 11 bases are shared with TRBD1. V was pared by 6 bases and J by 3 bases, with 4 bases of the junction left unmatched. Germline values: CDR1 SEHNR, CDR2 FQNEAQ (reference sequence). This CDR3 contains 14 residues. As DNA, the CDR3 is TGTGCCAGCAGTCCGGGGACAGGGGGCTACGAGCAGTACTTC. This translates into CASSPGTGGYEQYF.

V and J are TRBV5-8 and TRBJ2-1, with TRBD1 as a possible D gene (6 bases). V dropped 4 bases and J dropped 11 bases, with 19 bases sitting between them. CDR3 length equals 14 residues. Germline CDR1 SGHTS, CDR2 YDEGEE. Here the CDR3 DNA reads TGTGCCAGCAGCCCCGCAAGGGACACGGGCCAGCAGTTCTTC. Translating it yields CASSPARDTGQQFF.

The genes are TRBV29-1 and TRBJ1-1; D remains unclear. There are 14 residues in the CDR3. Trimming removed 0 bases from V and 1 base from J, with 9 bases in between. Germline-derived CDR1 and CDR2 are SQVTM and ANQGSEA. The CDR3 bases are TGCAGCGTTGAAGAGGGCTTTTGGAACACTGAAGCTTTCTTT. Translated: CSVEEGFWNTEAFF.

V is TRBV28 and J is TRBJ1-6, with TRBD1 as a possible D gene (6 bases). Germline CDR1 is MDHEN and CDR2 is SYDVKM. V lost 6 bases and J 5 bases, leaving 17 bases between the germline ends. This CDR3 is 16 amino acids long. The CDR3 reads CASRATHGQNNSPLHF. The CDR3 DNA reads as TGTGCCAGCAGGGCTACTCATGGACAGAATAATTCACCCCTCCACTTT.

This CDR3 is CASSLDLTGGLAGVVAYEQYF. CDR3 coding DNA: TGCGCCAGCAGCTTGGACCTCACCGGAGGACTAGCGGGAGTAGTGGCCTACGAGCAGTACTTC. The chain couples TRBV5-1 to TRBJ2-7; TRBD2 agrees at 13 bases. This CDR3 is built from 21 residues. Unmatched junction bases numbered 17, after V lost 0 bases and J lost 2 bases. Germline CDR1 SGHRS, CDR2 YFSETQ.

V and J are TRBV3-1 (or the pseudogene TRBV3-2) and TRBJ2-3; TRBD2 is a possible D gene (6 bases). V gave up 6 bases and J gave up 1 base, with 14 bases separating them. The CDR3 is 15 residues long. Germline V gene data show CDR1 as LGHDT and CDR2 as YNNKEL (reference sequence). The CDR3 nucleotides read TGTGCCAGCAGTTGGAGGGGTATGGGCACAGATACGCAGTATTTT. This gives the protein CASSWRGMGTDTQYF.

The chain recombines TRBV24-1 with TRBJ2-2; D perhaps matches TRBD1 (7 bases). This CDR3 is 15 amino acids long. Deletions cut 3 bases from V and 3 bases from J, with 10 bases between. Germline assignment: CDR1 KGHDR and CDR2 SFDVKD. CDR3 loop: CATSDIRGDTGELFF. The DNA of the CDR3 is TGTGCCACCAGTGATATCAGGGGGGACACCGGGGAGCTGTTTTTT.

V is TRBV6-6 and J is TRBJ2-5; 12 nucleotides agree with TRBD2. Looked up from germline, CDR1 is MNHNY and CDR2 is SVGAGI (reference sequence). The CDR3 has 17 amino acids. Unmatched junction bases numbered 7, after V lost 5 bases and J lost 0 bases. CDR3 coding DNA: TGTGCCAGCAGTCGGACTAGCGGGACCTCTTACCAAGAGACCCAGTACTTC. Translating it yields CASSRTSGTSYQETQYF.

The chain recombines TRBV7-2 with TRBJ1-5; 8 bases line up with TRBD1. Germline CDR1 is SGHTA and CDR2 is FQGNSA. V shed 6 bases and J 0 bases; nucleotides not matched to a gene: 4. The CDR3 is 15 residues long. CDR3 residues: CASSIQGVSNQPQHF. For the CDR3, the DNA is TGTGCCAGCAGTATACAGGGGGTTAGCAATCAGCCCCAGCATTTT.

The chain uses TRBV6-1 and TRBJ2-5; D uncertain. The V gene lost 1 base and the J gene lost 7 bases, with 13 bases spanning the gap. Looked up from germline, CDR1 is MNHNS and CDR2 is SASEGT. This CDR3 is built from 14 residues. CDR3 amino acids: CASSEGAAPGTQYF. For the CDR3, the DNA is TGTGCCAGCAGTGAAGGGGCCGCCCCAGGGACCCAGTACTTC.

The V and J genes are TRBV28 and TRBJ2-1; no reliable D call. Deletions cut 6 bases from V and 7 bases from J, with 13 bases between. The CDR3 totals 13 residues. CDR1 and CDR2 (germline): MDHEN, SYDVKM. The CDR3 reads CASRQSGLNEQFF. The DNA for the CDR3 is TGTGCCAGCAGACAATCAGGTCTTAATGAGCAGTTCTTC.

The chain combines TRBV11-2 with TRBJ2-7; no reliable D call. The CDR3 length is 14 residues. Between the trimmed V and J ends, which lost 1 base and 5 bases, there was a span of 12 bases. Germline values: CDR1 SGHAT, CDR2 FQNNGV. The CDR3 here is CASSLANLAHEQYF. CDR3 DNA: TGTGCCAGCAGCTTAGCCAACCTGGCCCACGAGCAGTACTTC.

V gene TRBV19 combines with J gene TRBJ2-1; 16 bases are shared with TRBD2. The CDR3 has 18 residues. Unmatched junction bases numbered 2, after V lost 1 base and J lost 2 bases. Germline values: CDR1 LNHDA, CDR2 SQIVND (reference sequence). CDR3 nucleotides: TGTGCCAGTAGTATAGCCGGGACTAGCGGGAGGGCCTACAATGAGCAGTTCTTC. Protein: CASSIAGTSGRAYNEQFF.

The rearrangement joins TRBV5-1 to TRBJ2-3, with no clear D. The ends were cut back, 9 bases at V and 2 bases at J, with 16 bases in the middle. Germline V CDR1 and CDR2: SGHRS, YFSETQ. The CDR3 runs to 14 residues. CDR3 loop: CATKTGQSTDTQYF. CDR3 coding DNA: TGCGCCACCAAAACGGGTCAGTCCACAGATACGCAGTATTTT. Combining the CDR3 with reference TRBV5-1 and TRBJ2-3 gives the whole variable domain KAGVTQTPRYLIKTRGQQVTLSCSPISGHRSVSWYQQTPGQGLQFLFEYFSETQRNKGNFPGRFSGRQFSNSRSEMNVSTLELGDSALYLCATKTGQSTDTQYFGPGTRLTVL.

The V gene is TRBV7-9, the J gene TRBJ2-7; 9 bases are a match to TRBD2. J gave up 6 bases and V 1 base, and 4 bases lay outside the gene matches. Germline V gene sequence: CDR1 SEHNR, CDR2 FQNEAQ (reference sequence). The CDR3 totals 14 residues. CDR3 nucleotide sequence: TGTGCCAGCAGCTTAGAGCGGGAGGTTCCCGAGCAGTACTTC. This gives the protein CASSLEREVPEQYF.